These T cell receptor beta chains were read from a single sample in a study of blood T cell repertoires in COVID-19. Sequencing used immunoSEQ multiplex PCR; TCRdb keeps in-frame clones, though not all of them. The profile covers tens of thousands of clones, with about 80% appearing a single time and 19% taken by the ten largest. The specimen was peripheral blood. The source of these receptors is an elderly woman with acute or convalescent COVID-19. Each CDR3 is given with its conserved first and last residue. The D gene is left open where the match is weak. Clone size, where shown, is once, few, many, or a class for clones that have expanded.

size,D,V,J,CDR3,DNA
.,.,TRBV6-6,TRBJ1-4,CASTSKGFANEKLFF,TGTGCCAGCACAAGCAAGGGGTTTGCTAATGAAAAACTGTTTTTT
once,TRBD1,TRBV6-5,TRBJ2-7,CASRMTGLNEQYF,TGTGCCAGCAGGATGACAGGGCTCAACGAGCAGTACTTC
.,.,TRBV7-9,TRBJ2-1,CARSGAIGDNEQFF,TGTGCCAGGTCCGGAGCGATCGGTGACAATGAGCAGTTCTTC
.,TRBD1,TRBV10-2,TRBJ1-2,CASRSGTGVNYGYTF,TGCGCCAGCAGGTCCGGGACAGGGGTTAACTATGGCTACACCTTC
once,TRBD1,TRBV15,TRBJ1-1,CATSSAGTVSEAFF,TGTGCCACCAGCAGCGCCGGGACAGTCTCTGAAGCTTTCTTT
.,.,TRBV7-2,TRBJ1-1,CASSNTGNTEAFF,TGTGCCAGCAGCAACACAGGGAACACTGAAGCTTTCTTT
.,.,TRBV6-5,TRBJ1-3,CASSYSGQFNTIYF,TGTGCCAGCAGTTACTCGGGGCAGTTTAACACCATATATTTT
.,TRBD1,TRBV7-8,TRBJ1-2,CASSYPGTGFYGYTF,TGTGCCAGCAGCTACCCCGGGACAGGGTTTTATGGCTACACCTTC
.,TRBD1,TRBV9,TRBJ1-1,CASSLDRTMNTEAFF,TGTGCCAGCAGCCTGGACAGGACAATGAACACTGAAGCTTTCTTT
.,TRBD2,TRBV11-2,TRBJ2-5,CASSSGLSGSWETQYF,TGTGCCAGCAGCTCAGGACTAAGCGGGAGCTGGGAGACCCAGTACTTC
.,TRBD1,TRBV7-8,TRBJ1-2,CASSSGQGEAVGYTF,TGTGCCAGCAGCTCGGGACAGGGGGAAGCGGTTGGCTACACCTTC
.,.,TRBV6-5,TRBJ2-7,CASTRNRDYEQYF,TGTGCCAGCACTCGAAACCGGGACTACGAGCAGTACTTC
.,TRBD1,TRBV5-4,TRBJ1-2,CASSTGQGAAGYTF,TGTGCCAGCAGCACGGGACAGGGGGCGGCTGGCTACACCTTC
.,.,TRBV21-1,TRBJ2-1,CASSKVDRDRGLGEQFF,TGTGCCAGCAGCAAAGTCGACAGGGACAGGGGCCTGGGGGAGCAGTTCTTC
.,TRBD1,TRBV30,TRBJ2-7,CAWTTGVRYEQYF,TGTGCCTGGACGACAGGGGTGAGGTACGAGCAGTACTTC
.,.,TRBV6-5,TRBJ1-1,CASSYTGGYAYTEAFF,TGTGCCAGCAGTTACACAGGAGGGTACGCCTACACTGAAGCTTTCTTT
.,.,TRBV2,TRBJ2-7,CASSEQGFAYEQYF,TGTGCCAGCAGTGAACAGGGGTTCGCCTACGAGCAGTACTTC
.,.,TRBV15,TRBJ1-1,CATSRDLSGGTEAFF,TGTGCCACCAGCAGAGATCTGAGCGGGGGAACTGAAGCTTTCTTT
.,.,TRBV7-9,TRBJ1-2,CASSLGAANYGYTF,TGTGCCAGCAGCTTAGGAGCGGCTAACTATGGCTACACCTTC
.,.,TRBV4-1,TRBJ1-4,CASSGPRGQGPTNEKLFF,TGCGCCAGCAGCGGTCCAAGAGGTCAGGGGCCAACTAATGAAAAACTGTTTTTT
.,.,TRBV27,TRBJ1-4,CASSSWGRSFTEKLFF,TGTGCCAGCAGTTCCTGGGGCAGATCTTTTACCGAAAAACTGTTTTTT
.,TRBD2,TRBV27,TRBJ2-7,CASSLGGSGGEQYF,TGTGCCAGCAGTTTGGGGGGTAGCGGGGGCGAGCAGTACTTC
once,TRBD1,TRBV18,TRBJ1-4,CASSRDRGQEKLFF,TGTGCCAGCTCAAGGGACAGGGGTCAAGAAAAACTGTTTTTT